The clone carrying this T cell receptor (beta chain) appeared a few times. Its target is not known. Trimming removed 0 bases at V and 7 bases at J, with 7 bases between. The CDR3 loop spans 13 amino acids. Germline V CDR1 and CDR2: KGHSY, FQNENV. Data came from immunoSEQ multiplex PCR; TCRdb stores just in-frame clones and leaves some out. The sample records about 86,000 clones, about 89% being singletons. With autoimmune disease history or systemic immunosuppression, patients were excluded. This record comes from a study of OX40 agonist ivuxolimab in advanced cancers. Study findings and constraints: At doses 0.1 to 3.0 mg/kg, CD4+ and CD8+ clones expanded. Antigen targets of the expanded peripheral T cells went undetermined.

The TCR comes from an adult with an advanced solid tumor such as melanoma, head and neck, liver or kidney cancer. The chain carries TRBV16 and TRBJ1-5; D ambiguous. The specimen comprised CD4+ or CD8+ T cells sorted from blood, sampled in a trial of the OX40 agonist ivuxolimab. The CDR3 bases are TGTGCCAGCAGCCAATCAGCGGGACAGCCCCAGCATTTT. Translating it yields CASSQSAGQPQHF. The whole variable domain, filled in from reference TRBV16 and TRBJ1-5, reads GEEVAQTPKHLVRGEGQKAKLYCAPIKGHSYVFWYQQVLKNEFKFLISFQNENVFDETGMPKERFSAKCLPNSPCSLEIQATKLEDSAVYFCASSQSAGQPQHFGDGTRLSIL.